This paragraph covers one T cell receptor beta chain sequence. This entry comes from a study of cytomegalovirus exposure and HLA in healthy donors. 13 Jbeta primers and 60 Vbeta primers were used for the PCR. Produced via immunoSEQ multiplex PCR; TCRdb's table is partial and in-frame only. Altogether 100,000 to 150,000 clones are present, around three quarters being singletons, with the ten largest covering more than 1%. This CDR3 is built from 15 residues. The junction had 11 bases not matched to a gene; V was cut back by 7 bases and J by 5 bases. Germline V CDR1 and CDR2: LNHDA, SQIVND (reference sequence).

The source material was PBMCs. The V gene is TRBV19, the J gene TRBJ1-1; 9 bases map to TRBD1. This receptor was obtained from a female donor in good health and CMV-seronegative. CDR3 residues: CASKDSGQGLTEAFF. DNA for the CDR3: TGTGCCAGTAAAGATTCGGGACAGGGTCTAACTGAAGCTTTCTTT.